Shown below are 18 T cell receptor beta chains from a single sample sequenced in a study of CD8 T cells in ankylosing spondylitis. A single record per CDR3 protein comes from TCRdb applying MiXCR to the 5' RACE reads. The top ten hold 0.51% of the sample, which has 700,000 to 850,000 distinct CDR3 sequences, approximately 12% seen once. These receptors have no identified antigens. Study outcomes and limitations: Seven to nine highly homologous variants formed a TCR beta motif that appeared characteristic of ankylosing spondylitis blood.

Specimen: blood, either unsorted or a sorted T cell fraction (not recorded which). The receptors shown here come from a male donor with ankylosing spondylitis.

V and J are TRBV5-1 and TRBJ2-5; maybe TRBD1 (5 bases). In germline, CDR1 is SGHRS, CDR2 YFSETQ. Trimming stripped 3 bases from V and 1 base from J, with 13 bases between. The length of the CDR3 is 15 residues. The CDR3 loop reads CASSSPTGIQETQYF. CDR3 nucleotides: TGCGCCAGCAGCTCGCCCACAGGAATCCAAGAGACCCAGTACTTC.

The V call is TRBV29-1, the J call TRBJ1-1; no clear D. The CDR3 totals 13 residues. V was shortened by 8 bases and J by 1 base, with 14 bases between the two germline ends. CDR1 and CDR2 from the germline V gene are SQVTM and ANQGSEA. CDR3 sequence: CSSRSSENTEAFF. CDR3 nucleotide sequence: TGCAGCTCACGCTCATCAGAGAACACTGAAGCTTTCTTT. The complete variable domain, with remaining parts taken from reference TRBV29-1 and TRBJ1-1, reads SAVISQKPSRDICQRGTSLTIQCQVDSQVTMMFWYRQQPGQSLTLIATANQGSEATYESGFVIDKFPISRPNLTFSTLTVSNMSPEDSSIYLCSSRSSENTEAFFGQGTRLTVV.

This sequence joins TRBV5-1 and TRBJ2-3; TRBD1 might be the D (6 bases). In germline, CDR1 is SGHRS, CDR2 YFSETQ. The germline V and J ends were trimmed by 3 bases and 4 bases, with 12 bases remaining between them. The CDR3 consists of 14 residues. For the CDR3, the DNA is TGCGCCAGCAGCTCAACAGGGTTCGCAGATACGCAGTATTTT. It encodes CASSSTGFADTQYF.

The table lists this clonotype with many counts. The CDR3 nucleotides read TGTGCCAGCAGCCCGGGGGGCAGCACTGAAGCTTTCTTT. It encodes CASSPGGSTEAFF. J is TRBJ1-1 and V is TRBV7-9, with D perhaps matching TRBD1 (6 bases). This CDR3 contains 13 residues. Germline lookup yields CDR1 SEHNR and CDR2 FQNEAQ (reference sequence). V lost 5 bases and J lost 4, with 11 bases in between.

There are a few counts of this clonotype. This rearrangement joins TRBV7-9 to TRBJ1-5, with 7 bases aligning to TRBD1. Germline V CDR1 and CDR2: SEHNR, FQNEAQ (reference sequence). The CDR3 is 14 residues long. The junction had 5 bases not matched to a gene; V was cut back by 5 bases and J by 4 bases. In DNA form, the CDR3 reads TGTGCCAGCAGCGCGGGACAGCAAAATCAGCCCCAGCATTTT. Its protein is CASSAGQQNQPQHF.

In this sample, this clonotype turned up many times. V is TRBV12-3 or TRBV12-4 and J is TRBJ2-7; TRBD1 matches at 8 bases. The CDR3 is 16 residues long. V was pared by 5 bases and J by 0 bases, with 9 bases of the junction left unmatched. CDR3 coding DNA: TGTGCCAGCAGTCCCCAGACAGGGGTCTACTCCTACGAGCAGTACTTC. It specifies CASSPQTGVYSYEQYF.

In this sample, this clonotype turned up many times. The chain has TRBV12-3 or TRBV12-4 and TRBJ2-7, with a tentative D call TRBD1 (6 bases). The CDR3 consists of 13 residues. The V end lost 3 bases, the J end lost 7 bases, and 13 bases lay between the germline ends. CDR3 loop: CASSLVRGGEQYF. In nucleotides, the CDR3 is TGTGCCAGCAGTTTGGTCAGGGGCGGGGAGCAGTACTTC.

The chain is built from TRBV7-2 and TRBJ2-3, with TRBD1 as a possible D gene (6 bases). Germline CDR1 reads SGHTA; CDR2 reads FQGNSA. The V end lost 5 bases, the J end lost 6 bases, and 18 bases lay between the germline ends. This CDR3 is 15 amino acids long. CDR3 loop: CASSPGTQTTDTQYF. The CDR3 DNA sequence: TGTGCCAGCAGCCCCGGGACACAAACTACGGATACGCAGTATTTT.

This clonotype occurred a few times. CDR3 amino acids: CASSYRGEQETQYF. The DNA for the CDR3 is TGTGCCAGCAGTTACCGGGGGGAACAAGAGACCCAGTACTTC. This chain connects TRBV6-5 to TRBJ2-5, with 7 bases lining up with TRBD2. The germline gives CDR1 MNHEY, CDR2 SVGAGI. Trimming at V came to 2 bases and at J to 2 bases, leaving 2 bases not matched to a gene. This CDR3 has 14 residues.

The table lists this clonotype with many counts. The chain is built from TRBV5-5 and TRBJ2-1, with D perhaps TRBD1 or TRBD2 (5 bases each). The germline V and J ends were trimmed by 3 bases and 3 bases, with 13 bases remaining between them. The CDR3 extends over 15 amino acids. The germline V gene encodes CDR1 SGHKS and CDR2 YYEKEE (reference sequence). DNA for the CDR3: TGTGCCAGCAGCTCTTCCGGGACCCTCTACAATGAGCAGTTCTTC. It codes for CASSSSGTLYNEQFF.

This clonotype occurred a few times. The CDR3 here is CASATADPYEQYF. In nucleotides, the CDR3 is TGTGCCAGCGCAACCGCCGACCCCTACGAGCAGTACTTC. V usage is TRBV6-6 and J usage is TRBJ2-7; D is uncertain. The V end was cut by 8 bases, the J end by 2 bases, with 13 bases between. The CDR3 runs 13 residues. Germline V lookup: CDR1 MNHNY, CDR2 SVGAGI (reference sequence).

The chain combines TRBV20-1 with TRBJ2-3; no clear D gene. The ends were cut back, 7 bases at V and 1 base at J, with 9 bases in the middle. The CDR3 spans 12 residues. CDR1 is DFQATT, CDR2 SNEGSKA, per germline (reference sequence). As DNA, the CDR3 is TGCAGTGTGAGATGGGGCACAGATACGCAGTATTTT. This encodes CSVRWGTDTQYF.

The chain couples TRBV11-2 to TRBJ2-7, with D perhaps matching TRBD1 (5 bases). Trimming removed 5 bases at V and 4 bases at J, with 15 bases between. The CDR3 is 14 residues long. CDR1 and CDR2 (germline): SGHAT, FQNNGV. The CDR3 nucleotides read TGTGCCAGCAGCCAAACCCAGGGATTTTACGAGCAGTACTTC. It translates to CASSQTQGFYEQYF.

A word on this clonotype: The junction and the germline gene differ at one end; a read error may be behind it. V usage is TRBV7-7 and J usage is TRBJ2-7; 8 nucleotides match TRBD1. The germline gives CDR1 SSHAT, CDR2 FNYEAQ (reference sequence). The CDR3 is 13 amino acids. The CDR3 loop reads CASSNDRGSEQYF. DNA for the CDR3: TGTGCTAGCAGCAACGACAGGGGCTCCGAGCAGTACTTC.

This clonotype has just a few counts. The chain couples TRBV11-2 to TRBJ1-2; weak D call: TRBD1 (5 bases). The CDR3 runs to 12 residues. Germline values: CDR1 SGHAT, CDR2 FQNNGV. V lost 5 bases and J lost 7, with 11 bases in between. The CDR3 loop is CASSGRRGGYTF. The CDR3 DNA reads as TGTGCCAGCAGCGGACGGAGGGGTGGCTACACCTTC.

The gene calls are TRBV15 and TRBJ2-2, with 11 bases matching TRBD2. In germline, CDR1 is LNHNV, CDR2 YYDKDF (reference sequence). CDR3 length: 16 residues. The V gene end was trimmed by 2 bases and the J gene end by 5 bases; junction bases not matched to a gene: 4. The CDR3 here is CATSRTSGGFTGELFF. The CDR3 DNA sequence: TGTGCCACCAGCAGAACTAGCGGGGGATTTACCGGGGAGCTGTTTTTT.

V and J are TRBV12-3 or TRBV12-4 and TRBJ2-2, with 7 bases lining up with TRBD1. V dropped 6 bases and J dropped 1; count of bases not matched to a gene: 8. The CDR3 extends over 16 amino acids. As DNA, the CDR3 is TGTGCCAGCAGACCACAGGGGCGGGTGAACACCGGGGAGCTGTTTTTT. This gives the protein CASRPQGRVNTGELFF.

Many counts were recorded for this clonotype. The chain uses TRBV7-2 and TRBJ1-4; D unclear. Trimming shortened V by 0 bases and J by 5 bases, and 10 bases separated the two germline ends. The CDR3 runs 15 residues. The germline CDR1 and CDR2 sequences are SGHTA and FQGNSA. The CDR3 DNA reads as TGTGCCAGCAGCTTAGCTCGGCAGGAGAATGAAAAACTGTTTTTT. Its translation: CASSLARQENEKLFF.